This T cell receptor beta chain is drawn from a study of CD8 T cells in ankylosing spondylitis. Each CDR3 protein is one row after TCRdb ran MiXCR on the 5' RACE reads. The sample has 250,000 to 300,000 distinct CDR3 sequences, 20% seen once. The CDR3 loop spans 13 amino acids. V was pared by 5 bases and J by 5 bases, with 4 bases of the junction left unmatched. Germline-derived CDR1 and CDR2 are DFQATT and SNEGSKA (reference sequence). The TCR sequence derives from a male donor with ankylosing spondylitis or in good health (not recorded which). The sequencing input was blood, either unsorted or a sorted T cell fraction (not recorded which). The J gene is TRBJ2-4, the V gene TRBV20-1; TRBD2 matches 9 bases. The CDR3 is CSAGIAGENIQYF. The DNA for the CDR3 is TGCAGTGCTGGGATAGCGGGGGAAAACATTCAGTACTTC.